Shown below are 21 T cell receptor beta chains from a single sample sequenced in a study of Graves' ophthalmopathy and Graves' hyperthyroidism. RNA transcripts yielded amplified TCR beta CDR3 regions. In the first round, RT-PCR was carried out with HTBI primers, and a multiplex PCR formed the second round. TCRdb passed the multiplex PCR reads through MiXCR, listing each CDR3 protein once. The sample records under 800,000 distinct CDR3 sequences, about a fifth being singletons. Sequenced: peripheral blood. The origin of the receptors is a young woman with stable Graves' hyperthyroidism. Some clones in this sample may be carry-over from other donors' samples.

This clonotype was seen ten or more times. J is TRBJ1-1 and V is TRBV29-1; D remains ambiguous. This CDR3 region has 13 residues. Trimming took off 4 bases at V and 2 bases at J, with 11 bases between the two ends. The germline V gene encodes CDR1 SQVTM and CDR2 ANQGSEA. The chain's CDR3 is CSVAGQPNTEAFF. CDR3 bases: TGCAGCGTTGCCGGGCAGCCAAACACTGAAGCTTTCTTT.

This clonotype was seen only a few times. A much larger clone differs by one base, so this may be a read error. The chain recombines TRBV7-3 with TRBJ2-5; D tentatively fits TRBD1 or TRBD2 (5 bases each). Germline V gene sequence: CDR1 SGHTA, CDR2 FQGTGA. This CDR3 spans 12 amino acids. This CDR3 reads CARGRNQETEYF. CDR3 bases: TGTGCCAGGGGACGGAACCAAGAGACCGAGTACTTC. Drawing the rest from reference TRBV7-3 and TRBJ2-5, the complete variable domain is GAGVSQTPSNKVTEKGKYVELRCDPISGHTALYWYRQSLGQGPEFLIYFQGTGAADDSGLPNDRFFAVRPEGSVSTLKIQRTERGDSAVYLCARGRNQETEYFGPGTRLLVL.

This clonotype was seen repeatedly, ten times or more. The chain carries TRBV6-1 and TRBJ1-5, with unresolved D. Germline-derived CDR1 and CDR2 are MNHNS and SASEGT. V lost 6 bases and J 5 bases, leaving 17 bases between the germline ends. CDR3 length: 15 amino acids. DNA of the CDR3: TGTGCCAGCAGAAAGGTGGCTCAACGGGATCAGCCCCAGCATTTT. It encodes CASRKVAQRDQPQHF.

This clonotype occurred many times. This sequence joins TRBV28 and TRBJ2-7, with 7 bases that match TRBD1. Germline V gene data show CDR1 as MDHEN and CDR2 as SYDVKM. J was trimmed by 2 bases and V by 7 bases; bases with no gene match: 11. The CDR3 spans 15 residues. The CDR3: CASIPSRGQAYEQYF. In DNA form, the CDR3 reads TGTGCCAGCATCCCCAGCAGAGGACAGGCCTACGAGCAGTACTTC.

The table lists this clonotype with many counts. CDR3 protein: CATSRLAEQETQYF. The CDR3 DNA follows: TGTGCCACCAGCAGACTAGCGGAACAAGAGACCCAGTACTTC. V gene TRBV15 combines with J gene TRBJ2-5, with 7 bases identical to TRBD2. The V segment lost 2 bases and the J segment 2 bases; nucleotides outside the gene matches: 2. Germline V CDR1 and CDR2: LNHNV, YYDKDF (reference sequence). The CDR3 is 14 residues long. Filled out from reference TRBV15 and TRBJ2-5, the complete variable domain reads DAMVIQNPRYQVTQFGKPVTLSCSQTLNHNVMYWYQQKSSQAPKLLFHYYDKDFNNEADTPDNFQSRRPNTSFCFLDIRSPGLGDTAMYLCATSRLAEQETQYFGPGTRLLVL.

This clonotype has at least ten counts. The rearrangement links TRBV6-4 to TRBJ1-5, with 7 bases that match TRBD1. With 5 bases clipped from V and 5 bases from J, the junction kept 6 bases outside the gene matches. This CDR3 has 14 residues. Germline values: CDR1 MRHNA, CDR2 SNTAGT. The CDR3 spells CASSLGQADQPQHF. The CDR3 nucleotides read TGTGCCAGCAGTCTCGGACAGGCTGATCAGCCCCAGCATTTT.

At least ten counts were recorded for this clonotype. The CDR3 DNA follows: TGTGCCAGCAGTGAAATGGTCTCCGTGGGGGAGACCCAGTACTTC. Amino acids: CASSEMVSVGETQYF. The chain joins TRBV2 to TRBJ2-5; no definite D call. This CDR3 has 15 amino acids. Trimming cost V 2 bases and J 5 bases, with 15 bases left between them. Germline loops: CDR1 SNHLY, CDR2 FYNNEI.

This clonotype came up many times. The chain uses TRBV7-2 and TRBJ2-4; D is unresolved. Trimming shortened V by 5 bases and J by 5 bases, and 13 bases separated the two germline ends. The length of the CDR3 is 14 residues. Germline CDR1 is SGHTA and CDR2 is FQGNSA. The chain's CDR3 is CASSGRVGENIQYF. The CDR3 coding sequence is TGTGCCAGCAGCGGCCGGGTTGGCGAAAACATTCAGTACTTC.

The chain links TRBV6-5 to TRBJ2-5; D is ambiguous. The length of the CDR3 is 14 residues. V was shortened by 0 bases and J by 2 bases, with 7 bases between the two germline ends. Per germline, CDR1 MNHEY and CDR2 SVGAGI. CDR3 in amino acids: CASSYSVGQETQYF. CDR3 bases: TGTGCCAGCAGTTACTCTGTAGGGCAAGAGACCCAGTACTTC.

The table lists this clonotype with a few counts. The chain links TRBV30 to TRBJ2-6, with a tentative D call TRBD1 (5 bases). Trimming removed 4 bases from V and 4 bases from J, with 17 bases in between. CDR3 size: 16 residues. In germline, CDR1 is GTSNPN, CDR2 SVGIG (reference sequence). The CDR3 bases are TGTGCCTGGAAAAGGGGTATCCTCTCCGGGGCCAACGTCCTGACTTTC. Translation gives CAWKRGILSGANVLTF.

This clonotype was counted many times. The rearrangement joins TRBV18 to TRBJ1-6; D remains ambiguous. Trimming took 1 base from V and 0 from J, leaving 10 bases between them. This CDR3 has 17 amino acids. CDR1 is KGHSH and CDR2 is LQKENI in the germline V gene. The CDR3 bases are TGTGCCAGCTCACCACTTCGACGGTACTCCTATAATTCACCCCTCCACTTT. Protein sequence: CASSPLRRYSYNSPLHF.

As regards this clonotype: A single base separates this from a much larger clone, so it may be a read error. The chain joins TRBV19 to TRBJ1-5; maybe TRBD1 (7 bases). Judging by the DNA end, TRBJ2-3 fits better; the J call may be wrong. Per the germline V gene, CDR1 is LNHDA and CDR2 is SQIVND (reference sequence). The CDR3 length is 15 residues. The CDR3 sequence is CASSIGQGGNQPQYF. CDR3 DNA sequence: TGTGCCAGTAGTATAGGTCAGGGGGGCAATCAGCCCCAGTATTTT.

This clonotype came up many times. J is TRBJ1-1 and V is TRBV5-1, with D possibly TRBD1 on 6 matching bases. Germline V gives CDR1 SGHRS, CDR2 YFSETQ. V dropped 1 base and J dropped 1 base, with 11 bases sitting between them. There are 15 residues in the CDR3. DNA for the CDR3: TGCGCCAGCAGCTTGACAGGGCAAAAGAACACTGAAGCTTTCTTT. It yields the protein CASSLTGQKNTEAFF.

This clonotype was counted many times. The chain carries TRBV20-1 and TRBJ2-5, with 12 bases lining up with TRBD2. Germline-derived CDR1 and CDR2 are DFQATT and SNEGSKA (reference sequence). This CDR3 has 14 amino acids. V trimming: 5 bases; J trimming: 4 bases; junction bases outside the gene matches: 5. CDR3 residues: CSAASGRAAETQYF. The CDR3, as DNA: TGCAGTGCTGCTAGCGGGAGGGCGGCAGAGACCCAGTACTTC.

Here the CDR3 DNA reads TGTGCCACCAGTGATTACGGGGTAGAGACCCAGTACTTC. It specifies CATSDYGVETQYF. The chain carries TRBV24-1 and TRBJ2-5, with D possibly TRBD2 on 5 matching bases. CDR1 and CDR2 (germline): KGHDR, SFDVKD. Trimming removed 2 bases at V and 4 bases at J, with 7 bases between. The CDR3 contains 13 residues.

This clonotype was counted only a few times. The chain is built from TRBV30 and TRBJ2-7, with TRBD1 as a possible D gene (6 bases). Germline V gene sequence: CDR1 GTSNPN, CDR2 SVGIG (reference sequence). The CDR3 sequence is 15 residues long. Trimming left V 6 bases short and J 4 bases short, with 22 bases between. CDR3 nucleotide sequence: TGTGCCTGCCACACCGCCTCAGGGACAACTTACGAGCAGTACTTC. This gives the protein CACHTASGTTYEQYF. The variable domain in full, completed from reference TRBV30 and TRBJ2-7, reads SQTIHQWPATLVQPVGSPLSLECTVEGTSNPNLYWYRQAAGRGLQLLFYSVGIGQISSEVPQNLSASRPQDRQFILSSKKLLLSDSGFYLCACHTASGTTYEQYFGPGTRLTVT.

This clonotype has ten or more counts. The rearrangement uses TRBV6-5 and TRBJ2-5, with D possibly TRBD2 on 7 matching bases. CDR3 length equals 14 residues. Germline CDR1 reads MNHEY; CDR2 reads SVGAGI. Trimming left V 7 bases short and J 4 bases short, with 16 bases between. The CDR3 is CASISSRGGETQYF. The CDR3 DNA follows: TGTGCCAGCATCTCCTCGAGGGGGGGAGAGACCCAGTACTTC.

This clonotype showed up just a few times. The rearrangement links TRBV6-1 to TRBJ2-7; the D gene is possibly TRBD2 (5 bases). V lost 5 bases and J 6 bases, leaving 14 bases between the germline ends. In germline, CDR1 is MNHNS, CDR2 SASEGT. CDR3 length: 13 amino acids. Here the CDR3 reads CASSRERFFEQYF. The CDR3 DNA reads as TGTGCCAGCAGTAGGGAGCGTTTCTTCGAGCAGTACTTC.

Many counts were recorded for this clonotype. The CDR3 DNA follows: TGCGCCAGCAGCTTGGCCACGGGCGACTCTGGAAACACCATATATTTT. Protein sequence: CASSLATGDSGNTIYF. The chain links TRBV5-1 to TRBJ1-3; D unresolved. The CDR3 runs to 16 residues. The V gene's germline CDR1 is SGHRS and CDR2 YFSETQ. Trimming removed 0 bases at V and 0 bases at J, with 10 bases between.

Ten or more counts support this clonotype. The genes are TRBV7-2 and TRBJ1-5; D is uncertain. This CDR3 is 14 amino acids long. Germline lookup yields CDR1 SGHTA and CDR2 FQGNSA. V gave up 0 bases and J gave up 6 bases, with 9 bases separating them. CDR3 sequence (DNA): TGTGCCAGCAGCTTAGCGAAGGGCGTTCAGCCCCAGCATTTT. Protein: CASSLAKGVQPQHF.

This clonotype was recorded a few times. V gene TRBV6-5 combines with J gene TRBJ2-5; TRBD1 or TRBD2 may be the D gene (5 bases each). There are 14 residues in the CDR3. Germline V gene lookup returns CDR1 MNHEY and CDR2 SVGAGI. Deletions cut 6 bases from V and 1 base from J, with 12 bases between. The CDR3 is CASSYGAGQETQYF. The CDR3 DNA sequence: TGTGCCAGCAGCTACGGGGCGGGCCAAGAGACCCAGTACTTC.